This T cell receptor (beta chain) was retrieved from a study of technical replicates of blood from a few donors. CDR3 length: 16 amino acids. Germline lookup yields CDR1 SSHAT and CDR2 FNYEAQ (reference sequence). V shed 4 bases and J 1 base; nucleotides not matched to a gene: 1. The table came from immunoSEQ multiplex PCR; TCRdb's copy has only in-frame clones and leaves some out. The sample has about 62,000 clones, roughly 86% seen once. The sample was PBMCs. This chain joins TRBV7-7 and TRBJ2-3; 14 bases line up with TRBD2. This sequence originates from a human donor in good health. Some clones in this sample may be carry-over from other donors' samples. CDR3 amino acids: CASSWGLAGGTDTQYF. The CDR3 DNA follows: TGTGCCAGCAGCTGGGGACTAGCGGGAGGCACAGATACGCAGTATTTT.